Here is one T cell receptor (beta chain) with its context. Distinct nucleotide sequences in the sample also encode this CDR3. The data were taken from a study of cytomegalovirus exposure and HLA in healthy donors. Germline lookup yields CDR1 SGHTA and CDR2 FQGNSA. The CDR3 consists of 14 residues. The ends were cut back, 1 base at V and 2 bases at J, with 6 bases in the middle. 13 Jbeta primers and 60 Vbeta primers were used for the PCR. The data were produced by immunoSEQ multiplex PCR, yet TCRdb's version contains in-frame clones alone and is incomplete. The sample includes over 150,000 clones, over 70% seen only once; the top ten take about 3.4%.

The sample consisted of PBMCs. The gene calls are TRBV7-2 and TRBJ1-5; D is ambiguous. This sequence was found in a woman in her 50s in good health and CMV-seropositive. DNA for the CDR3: TGTGCCAGCAGCTTAGGGGGAGGCAATCAGCCCCAGCATTTT. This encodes CASSLGGGNQPQHF.